Listed here are 13 T cell receptor beta chains from one sample, sequenced in a study of blood T cell repertoires in COVID-19. Profiling relied on immunoSEQ multiplex PCR, and the TCRdb table lists in-frame clones only, not all of them. The table has approximately 330,000 clones, under 90% seen once; the top ten hold just under 9.5%. Sequences were obtained from PBMCs or T cells enriched from blood (not recorded which). These receptors were collected from a woman under 40 who had recovered from COVID-19.

The rearrangement links TRBV5-1 to TRBJ2-1, with a possible D match to TRBD1 (6 bases). The CDR3 covers 17 residues. V was trimmed by 1 base and J by 4 bases, leaving 18 bases between them. CDR1 is SGHRS and CDR2 is YFSETQ in the germline V gene. CDR3 in amino acids: CASSLRGPGHRYNEQFF. The CDR3 DNA is TGCGCCAGCAGCTTGCGGGGTCCGGGACACAGGTACAATGAGCAGTTCTTC.

The rearrangement joins TRBV3-1 (or the pseudogene TRBV3-2) to TRBJ1-1; tentative D call: TRBD1 (5 bases). This CDR3 comprises 17 residues. V was trimmed by 2 bases and J by 1 base, leaving 17 bases between them. Germline CDR1 LGHDT, CDR2 YNNKEL (reference sequence). The CDR3 sequence is CASSQSRYGGWNTEAFF. In DNA, the CDR3 is TGTGCCAGCAGCCAATCTCGGTACGGGGGGTGGAACACTGAAGCTTTCTTT.

The gene calls are TRBV24-1 and TRBJ2-2, with 7 positions matching TRBD1. Germline V CDR1 and CDR2: KGHDR, SFDVKD. Unmatched junction bases numbered 5, after V lost 4 bases and J lost 7 bases. This CDR3 is built from 14 residues. The CDR3 loop reads CATSDPTGYGELFF. The CDR3 DNA is TGTGCCACCAGTGACCCGACAGGGTACGGGGAGCTGTTTTTT.

V and J are TRBV19 and TRBJ2-2, with D perhaps TRBD1 (6 bases). Germline V gene sequence: CDR1 LNHDA, CDR2 SQIVND (reference sequence). The ends were cut back, 4 bases at V and 6 bases at J, with 9 bases in the middle. This CDR3 contains 13 residues. This CDR3 is CASSTTGSGELFF. The DNA of the CDR3 is TGTGCCAGTAGTACTACAGGGTCCGGGGAGCTGTTTTTT.

The chain carries TRBV18 and TRBJ2-1; 7 bases align to TRBD1. The junction had 8 bases not matched to a gene; V was cut back by 6 bases and J by 6 bases. The germline gives CDR1 KGHSH, CDR2 LQKENI. The CDR3 totals 14 residues. The CDR3 sequence is CASSDGAGGNEQFF. The CDR3, as DNA: TGTGCCAGCTCCGATGGGGCAGGGGGCAATGAGCAGTTCTTC.

The genes are TRBV27 and TRBJ2-1; maybe TRBD2 (5 bases). Trimming took 8 bases from V and 3 from J, leaving 14 bases between them. The germline CDR1 and CDR2 sequences are MNHEY and SMNVEV (reference sequence). The CDR3 totals 14 residues. CDR3 nucleotide sequence: TGTGCCAGCTCCCCCCCGGGGATCTACAATGAGCAGTTCTTC. Translating gives CASSPPGIYNEQFF.

The chain combines TRBV7-2 with TRBJ1-2, with TRBD1 matching over 8 bases. After removal of 3 bases from V and 5 bases from J, the junction contained 5 bases not matched to a gene. Germline V gene lookup returns CDR1 SGHTA and CDR2 FQGNSA. This CDR3 contains 14 residues. The CDR3: CASSFGQGAYGYTF. In nucleotides, the CDR3 is TGTGCCAGCAGCTTTGGGCAGGGGGCATATGGCTACACCTTC.

The rearrangement uses TRBV2 and TRBJ2-7, with D unclear. V was trimmed by 6 bases and J by 2 bases, leaving 8 bases between them. Germline CDR1 reads SNHLY; CDR2 reads FYNNEI. CDR3 length equals 12 residues. The CDR3 DNA reads as TGTGCCAGCAGACTTACAGCCTACGAGCAGTACTTC. It codes for CASRLTAYEQYF.

This clone was seen a single time. This sequence joins TRBV14 and TRBJ1-1, with unresolved D. The CDR3 has 17 amino acids. The V gene lost 4 bases and the J gene lost 11 bases, with 29 bases spanning the gap. Germline V gene sequence: CDR1 SGHDN, CDR2 FVKESK. This CDR3 is CASSPRSQAWLSSVAFF. The CDR3 nucleotides are TGTGCCAGCAGCCCCCGCAGCCAGGCATGGCTATCTTCGGTGGCTTTCTTT.

This clone showed up just once. The CDR3 sequence is CASSPGGNPKETQYF. The CDR3 DNA reads as TGTGCCAGCAGCCCGGGGGGAAACCCTAAAGAGACCCAGTACTTC. V usage is TRBV5-4 and J usage is TRBJ2-5; 7 bases line up with TRBD2. This CDR3 region has 15 residues. V lost 4 bases and J lost 3; bases outside the gene matches: 9. Germline V gene data show CDR1 as SGHNT and CDR2 as YYREEE (reference sequence).

The V and J genes are TRBV7-9 and TRBJ2-1, with a tentative D call TRBD2 (5 bases). The CDR3 contains 16 residues. Germline V lookup: CDR1 SEHNR, CDR2 FQNEAQ (reference sequence). V gave up 7 bases and J gave up 3 bases, with 19 bases separating them. CDR3 amino acids: CASTDGMRANYNEQFF. The CDR3 DNA follows: TGTGCCAGCACCGACGGGATGAGGGCTAACTACAATGAGCAGTTCTTC.

This clone has more than one count but fewer than ten. The V gene is TRBV3-1 (or the pseudogene TRBV3-2), the J gene TRBJ1-5; D possibly corresponds to TRBD1 (6 bases). The CDR3 has 15 amino acids. The ends were cut back, 1 base at V and 1 base at J, with 8 bases in the middle. CDR1 is LGHDT, CDR2 YNNKEL, per germline (reference sequence). The CDR3 protein is CASSQGGPSNQPQHF. CDR3 DNA: TGTGCCAGCAGCCAAGGGGGGCCAAGCAATCAGCCCCAGCATTTT.

The chain links TRBV3-1 (or the pseudogene TRBV3-2) to TRBJ1-6, with 7 positions matching TRBD1. V was clipped by 3 bases and J by 9 bases; unmatched bases: 11. This CDR3 is built from 16 residues. The germline gives CDR1 LGHDT, CDR2 YNNKEL (reference sequence). In nucleotides, the CDR3 is TGTGCCAGCAGCCAGCAGCTTCCAGGGGGGATTTCACCCCTCCACTTT. This sequence encodes CASSQQLPGGISPLHF.